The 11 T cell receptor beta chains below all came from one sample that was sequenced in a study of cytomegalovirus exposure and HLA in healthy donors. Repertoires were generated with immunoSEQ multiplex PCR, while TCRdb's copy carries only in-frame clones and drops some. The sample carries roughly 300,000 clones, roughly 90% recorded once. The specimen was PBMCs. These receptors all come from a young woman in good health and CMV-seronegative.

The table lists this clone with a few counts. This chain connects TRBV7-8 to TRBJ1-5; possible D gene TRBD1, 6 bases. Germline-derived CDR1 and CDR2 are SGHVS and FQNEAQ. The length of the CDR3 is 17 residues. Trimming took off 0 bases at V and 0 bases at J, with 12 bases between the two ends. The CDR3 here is CASSLALGTYSNQPQHF. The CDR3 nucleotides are TGTGCCAGCAGCTTAGCGCTTGGGACATATAGCAATCAGCCCCAGCATTTT. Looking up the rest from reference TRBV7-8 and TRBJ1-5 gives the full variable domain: GAGVSQSPRYKVAKRGQDVALRCDPISGHVSLFWYQQALGQGPEFLTYFQNEAQLDKSGLPSDRFFAERPEGSVSTLKIQRTQQEDSAVYLCASSLALGTYSNQPQHFGDGTRLSIL.

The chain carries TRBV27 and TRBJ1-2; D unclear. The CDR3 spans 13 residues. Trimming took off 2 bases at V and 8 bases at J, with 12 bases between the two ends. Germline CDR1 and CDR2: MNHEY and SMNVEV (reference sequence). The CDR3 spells CASSLTPGSGYTF. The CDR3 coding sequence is TGTGCCAGCAGTTTAACCCCGGGTTCCGGCTACACCTTC.

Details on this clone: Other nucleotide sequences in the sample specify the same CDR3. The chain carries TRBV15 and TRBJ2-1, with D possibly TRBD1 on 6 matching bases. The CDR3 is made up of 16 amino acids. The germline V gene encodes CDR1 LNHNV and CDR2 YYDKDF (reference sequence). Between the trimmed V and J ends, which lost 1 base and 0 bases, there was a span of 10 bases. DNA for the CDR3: TGTGCCACCAGCAGAGGAGGGGGAAGCTCCTACAATGAGCAGTTCTTC. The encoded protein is CATSRGGGSSYNEQFF.

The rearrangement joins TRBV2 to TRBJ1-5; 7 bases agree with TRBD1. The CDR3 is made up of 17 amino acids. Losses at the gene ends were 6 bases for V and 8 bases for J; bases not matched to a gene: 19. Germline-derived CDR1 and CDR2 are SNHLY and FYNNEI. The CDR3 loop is CASRRTGVSFDIKPQHF. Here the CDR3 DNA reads TGTGCCAGCAGAAGAACAGGGGTTTCCTTCGATATTAAGCCCCAGCATTTT.

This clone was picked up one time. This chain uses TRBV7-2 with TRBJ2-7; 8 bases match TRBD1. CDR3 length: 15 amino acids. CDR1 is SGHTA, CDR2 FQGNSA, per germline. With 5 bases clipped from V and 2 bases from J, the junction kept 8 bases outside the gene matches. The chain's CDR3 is CASSLGNRGTYEQYF. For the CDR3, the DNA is TGTGCCAGCAGCCTTGGGAACAGGGGGACCTACGAGCAGTACTTC.

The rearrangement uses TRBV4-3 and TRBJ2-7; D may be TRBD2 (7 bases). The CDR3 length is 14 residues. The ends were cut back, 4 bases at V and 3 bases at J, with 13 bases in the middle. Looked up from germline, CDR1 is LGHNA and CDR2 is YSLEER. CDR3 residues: CASSLGGGIYEQYF. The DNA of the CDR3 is TGCGCCAGCAGCCTGGGAGGGGGAATCTACGAGCAGTACTTC.

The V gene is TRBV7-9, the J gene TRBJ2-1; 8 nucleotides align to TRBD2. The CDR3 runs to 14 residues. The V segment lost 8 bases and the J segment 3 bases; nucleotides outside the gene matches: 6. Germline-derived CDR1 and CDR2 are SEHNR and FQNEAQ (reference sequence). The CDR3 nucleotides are TGTGCCAGCGGAATAGCGGGATACTACAATGAGCAGTTCTTC. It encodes CASGIAGYYNEQFF.

CDR3 DNA sequence: TGTGCCAGTAGTATTGGGGCTAGTGGCAATGAGCAGTTCTTC. It encodes CASSIGASGNEQFF. The rearrangement uses TRBV19 and TRBJ2-1, with D perhaps matching TRBD1 (5 bases). CDR1 and CDR2 from the germline V gene are LNHDA and SQIVND (reference sequence). The germline V and J ends were trimmed by 3 bases and 6 bases, with 12 bases remaining between them. The CDR3 contains 14 residues.

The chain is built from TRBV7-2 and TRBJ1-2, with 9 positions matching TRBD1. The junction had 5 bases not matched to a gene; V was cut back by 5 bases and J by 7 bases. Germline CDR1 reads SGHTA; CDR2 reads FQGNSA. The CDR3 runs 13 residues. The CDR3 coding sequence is TGTGCCAGCAGCGAGACAGGGGGATTTGGCTACACCTTC. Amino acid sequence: CASSETGGFGYTF.

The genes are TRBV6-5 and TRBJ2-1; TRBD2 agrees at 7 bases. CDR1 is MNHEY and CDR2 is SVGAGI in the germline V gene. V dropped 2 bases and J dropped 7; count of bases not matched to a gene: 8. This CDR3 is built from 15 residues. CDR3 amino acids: CASSYDWGGDNEQFF. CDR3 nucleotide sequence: TGTGCCAGCAGTTACGACTGGGGGGGGGATAATGAGCAGTTCTTC.

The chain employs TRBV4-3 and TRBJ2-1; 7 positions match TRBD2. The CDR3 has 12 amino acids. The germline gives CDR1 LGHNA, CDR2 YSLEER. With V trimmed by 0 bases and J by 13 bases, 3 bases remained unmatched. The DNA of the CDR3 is TGCGCCAGCAGCCAAGATGGGGAGGGTCAGTTCTTC. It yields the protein CASSQDGEGQFF.